The sequence of this T cell receptor beta chain was determined in a study of T cell responses to AZD1222 COVID-19 vaccine. With respect to this clone: Its antigen remains unknown.

The protocol was immunoSEQ multiplex PCR, while the TCRdb copy is restricted to in-frame clones and leaves out a portion. The table shows some 150,000 clones, with approximately 86% occurring only once. Whole-study results and caveats: Spike as a whole was targeted by vaccine-associated CD4 TCRs, dominant at 160-218 and 743-854.

The origin of this receptor is an adult who received the AZD1222 COVID-19 vaccine. The sample was peripheral blood, taken 28 days after the second AZD1222 dose.

The CDR3 sequence: CASSHGTVYGYTF. DNA for the CDR3: TGTGCCAGCAGCCACGGGACAGTTTATGGCTACACCTTC. The V and J genes are TRBV3-1 (or the pseudogene TRBV3-2) and TRBJ1-2; 7 bases map to TRBD1. Germline V gives CDR1 LGHDT, CDR2 YNNKEL (reference sequence). V trimming: 3 bases; J trimming: 5 bases; junction bases outside the gene matches: 3. This CDR3 contains 13 residues.